The next 4 T cell receptor beta chains were all read from a single sample in a study of T cell changes during pregnancy in multiple sclerosis. Sequencing used immunoSEQ multiplex PCR; TCRdb keeps in-frame clones, though not all of them. Here the sample spans about 100,000 clones, 80% to 95% being singletons. Sequenced here: peripheral blood, sampled after pregnancy. All receptors come from a female donor with multiple sclerosis, enrolled in a pregnancy study.

The chain combines TRBV7-6 with TRBJ2-7; TRBD2 matches at 7 bases. Trimming removed 5 bases from V and 4 bases from J; junction bases left unmatched: 11. This CDR3 region has 15 residues. CDR1 and CDR2 (germline): SGHVS, FNYEAQ. The CDR3 region is CASSLAGERQYEQYF. The CDR3 bases are TGTGCCAGCAGCCTCGCGGGGGAGAGACAGTACGAGCAGTACTTC.

V is TRBV7-9 and J is TRBJ2-3; 7 positions agree with TRBD1. CDR1 and CDR2 (germline): SEHNR, FQNEAQ (reference sequence). With V trimmed by 5 bases and J by 3 bases, 11 bases remained unmatched. This CDR3 has 16 residues. This chain's CDR3 is CASSRTGPRGTDTQYF. In DNA, the CDR3 is TGTGCCAGCAGCCGGACAGGCCCCCGCGGGACAGATACGCAGTATTTT.

The chain is built from TRBV6-5 and TRBJ2-1; no firm D call. The CDR3 covers 12 residues. The V end was cut by 5 bases, the J end by 7 bases, with 9 bases between. The germline V gene has CDR1 MNHEY and CDR2 SVGAGI. CDR3 sequence reads: CASSAQRNEQFF. The CDR3 DNA follows: TGTGCCAGCAGTGCTCAGCGAAATGAGCAGTTCTTC.

The chain employs TRBV9 and TRBJ2-2; 7 positions agree with TRBD1. CDR1 is SGDLS, CDR2 YYNGEE, per germline. V dropped 6 bases and J dropped 5; count of bases not matched to a gene: 13. The CDR3 spans 16 residues. The CDR3 DNA sequence: TGTGCCAGCAACAGATGGGACAGCGTGATTACCGGGGAGCTGTTTTTT. Translation gives CASNRWDSVITGELFF.